The 29 T cell receptor beta chains below come from one sample, sequenced in a study of T cell repertoires in cytomegalovirus infection. TCRdb reprocessed the reads via MiXCR and lists one record per CDR3 protein. The data contain about 160,000 distinct CDR3 sequences, approximately 21% of them singletons. No antigens are known for them. The sequenced sample was CD8+ T cells from cultured PBMCs, obtained from culture after CMV antigen stimulation. Receptors were obtained from a human donor in good health (CMV status not recorded). Some clones in this sample may be carry-over from other donors' samples.

This chain uses TRBV7-9 with TRBJ2-2, with TRBD2 as a possible D gene (6 bases). This CDR3 contains 15 residues. Germline CDR1 is SEHNR and CDR2 is FQNEAQ (reference sequence). V dropped 6 bases and J dropped 4 bases, with 15 bases sitting between them. The CDR3 spells CASSSTGEATGELFF. The DNA for the CDR3 is TGTGCCAGCAGTTCTACGGGGGAAGCCACCGGGGAGCTGTTTTTT.

The table lists this clonotype with a few counts. The chain employs TRBV7-2 and TRBJ2-3; D is tentatively TRBD1 or TRBD2 (5 bases each). CDR1 SGHTA and CDR2 FQGNSA come from the germline V gene. The CDR3 has 18 amino acids. V lost 0 bases, J lost 0 bases, and 16 bases lay in between. In DNA form, the CDR3 reads TGTGCCAGCAGCTTAGCCCTGTGGGGGTCAACCAGCACAGATACGCAGTATTTT. Protein: CASSLALWGSTSTDTQYF.

The CDR3 loop is CASSLEPFSRSGNTIYF. Here the CDR3 DNA reads TGTGCCAGCAGCTTAGAGCCTTTCTCCCGCTCTGGAAACACCATATATTTT. V is TRBV7-2 and J is TRBJ1-3; the D is unclear. Per the germline V gene, CDR1 is SGHTA and CDR2 is FQGNSA. This CDR3 region has 17 residues. V was cut by 1 base and J by 0 bases, with 13 bases left in between.

The chain combines TRBV20-1 with TRBJ1-1; unclear D gene. The V end lost 3 bases, the J end lost 0 bases, and 17 bases lay between the germline ends. CDR3 length: 16 residues. Germline assignment: CDR1 DFQATT and CDR2 SNEGSKA (reference sequence). CDR3 coding DNA: TGCAGTGCTAGTCATCAAGGACCATTCATGAACACTGAAGCTTTCTTT. This encodes CSASHQGPFMNTEAFF.

This clonotype was seen more than once but under ten times. The chain recombines TRBV28 with TRBJ2-5; perhaps TRBD2 as D (5 bases). The V and J ends lost 5 bases and 4 bases respectively, with 17 bases between them. The germline CDR1 and CDR2 sequences are MDHEN and SYDVKM. CDR3 size: 15 residues. CDR3 nucleotides: TGTGCCAGCAGTCGGGGAGAAAGTGTGGCAGAGACCCAGTACTTC. Protein: CASSRGESVAETQYF.

The V gene is TRBV7-9, the J gene TRBJ1-2; D may be TRBD1 (6 bases). The CDR3 consists of 14 residues. V lost 5 bases to trimming and J lost 5 bases, with 15 bases between them. Germline lookup yields CDR1 SEHNR and CDR2 FQNEAQ (reference sequence). The CDR3, as DNA: TGTGCCAGCAGCAAGTCCACGGGACAATATGGCTACACCTTC. Protein: CASSKSTGQYGYTF.

V gene TRBV7-2 combines with J gene TRBJ2-5, with 14 bases aligning to TRBD2. The length of the CDR3 is 17 residues. Germline V gives CDR1 SGHTA, CDR2 FQGNSA. V lost 3 bases to trimming and J lost 4 bases; unmatched junction nucleotides: 7. CDR3 coding DNA: TGTGCCAGCAGCTTCCGGACTAGCGGGGGGAGGGGAGAGACCCAGTACTTC. Amino acids: CASSFRTSGGRGETQYF.

This clonotype was detected only a few times. The V call is TRBV7-9, the J call TRBJ1-2; D call uncertain. This CDR3 has 14 amino acids. The germline V gene has CDR1 SEHNR and CDR2 FQNEAQ (reference sequence). With 3 bases removed from V and 4 bases from J, the gap between germline ends came to 12 bases. The CDR3 region has the DNA TGTGCCAGCAGCTTGACGGTGGAGGGCTATGGCTACACCTTC. Amino acid sequence: CASSLTVEGYGYTF.

A few counts support this clonotype. V is TRBV6-1 and J is TRBJ1-5, with 10 positions matching TRBD1. CDR1 MNHNS and CDR2 SASEGT come from the germline V gene. The V segment lost 5 bases and the J segment 3 bases; nucleotides outside the gene matches: 13. The CDR3 runs 18 residues. CDR3: CASSLDRGPIGFNQPQHF. The CDR3, as DNA: TGTGCCAGCAGTCTCGACAGGGGGCCTATCGGTTTCAATCAGCCCCAGCATTTT.

This clonotype was seen a few times. Just one base apart from a much larger clone, this may be a read error. The rearrangement joins TRBV27 to TRBJ2-7; 9 nucleotides align to TRBD1. Trimming cost V 4 bases and J 2 bases; bases outside gene matches: 3. Germline CDR1 is MNHEY and CDR2 is SMNVEV (reference sequence). CDR3 length: 14 residues. The CDR3 DNA follows: TGTGCCAGCAGTTCCTGGGACAGGGCCTACGAGCAGTACTTC. Its translation: CASSSWDRAYEQYF.

The J gene is TRBJ2-7, the V gene TRBV28; possible D gene TRBD2, 5 bases. Germline V gene sequence: CDR1 MDHEN, CDR2 SYDVKM. Trimming left V 8 bases short and J 0 bases short, with 14 bases between. CDR3 length: 14 amino acids. CDR3 region: CASGPQGSSYEQYF. The CDR3 DNA reads TGTGCCAGCGGCCCCCAAGGGAGCTCCTACGAGCAGTACTTC.

This clonotype has more than one count but fewer than ten. V is TRBV9 and J is TRBJ2-7, with 8 bases identical to TRBD1. The CDR3 runs to 12 residues. J was trimmed by 6 bases and V by 2 bases; bases with no gene match: 1. Germline V lookup: CDR1 SGDLS, CDR2 YYNGEE. CDR3 residues: CASSVGTGEQYF. The CDR3 DNA sequence: TGTGCCAGCAGCGTCGGGACAGGCGAGCAGTACTTC.

This rearrangement joins TRBV7-2 to TRBJ1-1; D gene ambiguous. The CDR3 has 16 amino acids. CDR1 SGHTA and CDR2 FQGNSA come from the germline V gene. Trimming shortened V by 5 bases and J by 1 base, and 17 bases separated the two germline ends. The CDR3 region is CASSLPVRSGNTEAFF. The CDR3 DNA sequence: TGTGCCAGCAGCCTACCGGTCCGGAGCGGGAACACTGAAGCTTTCTTT.

The chain employs TRBV6-1 and TRBJ2-7; TRBD1 agrees at 10 bases. The CDR3 has 16 amino acids. Looked up from germline, CDR1 is MNHNS and CDR2 is SASEGT. The J segment lost 0 bases and the V segment lost 4 bases, leaving 6 bases of the junction unmatched. CDR3 nucleotides: TGTGCCAGCAGTGTTTTCGGGACAGGGGACTCCTACGAGCAGTACTTC. It yields the protein CASSVFGTGDSYEQYF.

The chain uses TRBV7-2 and TRBJ2-2; the D gene is possibly TRBD1 (5 bases). The CDR3 is made up of 12 amino acids. CDR1 and CDR2 from the germline V gene are SGHTA and FQGNSA. Trimming took 4 bases from V and 8 from J, leaving 8 bases between them. CDR3 in DNA: TGTGCCAGCAGCTCTCCAGGGGGGGAGCTGTTTTTT. Translation: CASSSPGGELFF.

This clonotype turned up a few times. The chain has TRBV7-2 and TRBJ1-2, with no clear D. Germline lookup yields CDR1 SGHTA and CDR2 FQGNSA. This CDR3 region has 13 residues. The V end lost 4 bases, the J end lost 7 bases, and 13 bases lay between the germline ends. The CDR3, as DNA: TGTGCCAGCAGCTGGCAGAGCCACCCTGGCTACACCTTC. Its translation is CASSWQSHPGYTF.

The chain joins TRBV6-4 to TRBJ1-1; no reliable D call. V was cut by 0 bases and J by 1 base, with 6 bases left in between. The CDR3 extends over 14 amino acids. Germline V gene data show CDR1 as MRHNA and CDR2 as SNTAGT. Here the CDR3 DNA reads TGTGCCAGCAGTGACTCGGGAGAGAACACTGAAGCTTTCTTT. Translated: CASSDSGENTEAFF.

The V call is TRBV15, the J call TRBJ1-1, with D hard to call. Germline CDR1 reads LNHNV; CDR2 reads YYDKDF (reference sequence). Between the trimmed V and J ends, which lost 0 bases and 7 bases, there was a span of 9 bases. There are 13 residues in the CDR3. CDR3 DNA: TGTGCCACCAGCAGAGATCGAGATTTTGAAGCTTTCTTT. This sequence encodes CATSRDRDFEAFF.

This clonotype came up a few times. This sequence joins TRBV4-3 and TRBJ1-5, with D possibly being TRBD1 (6 bases). The CDR3 runs to 17 residues. Per the germline V gene, CDR1 is LGHNA and CDR2 is YSLEER. V lost 0 bases and J lost 0, with 12 bases in between. CDR3 loop: CASSQDRQGHSNQPQHF. In nucleotides, the CDR3 is TGCGCCAGCAGCCAAGATAGGCAGGGACATAGCAATCAGCCCCAGCATTTT.

This clonotype was observed many times. This rearrangement joins TRBV11-2 to TRBJ2-7, with D perhaps assigned TRBD1 or TRBD2 (5 bases each). Germline loops: CDR1 SGHAT, CDR2 FQNNGV. The CDR3 sequence is 15 residues long. The ends were cut back, 8 bases at V and 9 bases at J, with 26 bases in the middle. The CDR3 loop reads CASARFRDHLRVQYF. In nucleotides, the CDR3 is TGTGCCAGCGCGCGATTCCGGGACCACTTACGTGTGCAGTACTTC. Full variable domain (remainder filled in from reference TRBV11-2 and TRBJ2-7): EAGVAQSPRYKIIEKRQSVAFWCNPISGHATLYWYQQILGQGPKLLIQFQNNGVVDDSQLPKDRFSAERLKGVDSTLKIQPAKLEDSAVYLCASARFRDHLRVQYFGPGTRLTVT.

V is TRBV7-2 and J is TRBJ1-2; D remains unclear. The CDR3 runs 13 residues. Deletions cut 0 bases from V and 4 bases from J, with 6 bases between. The V gene's germline CDR1 is SGHTA and CDR2 FQGNSA. This chain's CDR3 is CASSLATSYGYTF. For the CDR3, the DNA is TGTGCCAGCAGCTTAGCCACCTCCTATGGCTACACCTTC.

The V call is TRBV7-9, the J call TRBJ2-2, with D unresolved. CDR1 and CDR2 from the germline V gene are SEHNR and FQNEAQ (reference sequence). Trimming removed 2 bases from V and 0 bases from J, with 7 bases in between. This CDR3 is 15 amino acids long. CDR3 sequence (DNA): TGTGCCAGCAGCTTATTACCCGCGAACACCGGGGAGCTGTTTTTT. It yields the protein CASSLLPANTGELFF.

This clonotype showed up just a few times. Here the CDR3 DNA reads TGTGCCAGCAGCCCCAGAACGGGACAGGGGAAGTTCTTC. Encoded protein: CASSPRTGQGKFF. The chain uses TRBV7-9 and TRBJ2-1; TRBD1 aligns across 10 bases. V lost 5 bases, J lost 14 bases, and 9 bases stayed unmatched. This CDR3 spans 13 amino acids. CDR1 SEHNR and CDR2 FQNEAQ come from the germline V gene (reference sequence).

This clonotype was counted a single time. The gene calls are TRBV7-8 and TRBJ1-1; maybe TRBD1 (5 bases). The CDR3 spans 15 residues. Trimming removed 5 bases from V and 13 bases from J, with 26 bases in between. Germline-derived CDR1 and CDR2 are SGHVS and FQNEAQ. In DNA, the CDR3 is TGTGCCAGCAGCCGGGGGGTTTCCAGGGCCGAACAGGATTTCTTT. Its protein product is CASSRGVSRAEQDFF.

The sample holds a few counts of this clonotype. The V and J genes are TRBV11-2 and TRBJ2-4, with D possibly matching TRBD1 (5 bases). Per the germline V gene, CDR1 is SGHAT and CDR2 is FQNNGV. V gave up 1 base and J gave up 15 bases, with 13 bases separating them. The CDR3 is 12 amino acids. CDR3 residues: CASSLGATDWYF. Here the CDR3 DNA reads TGTGCCAGCAGCTTAGGGGCGACAGATTGGTACTTC. Using reference TRBV11-2 and TRBJ2-4 for the parts outside the CDR3, the full variable domain is EAGVAQSPRYKIIEKRQSVAFWCNPISGHATLYWYQQILGQGPKLLIQFQNNGVVDDSQLPKDRFSAERLKGVDSTLKIQPAKLEDSAVYLCASSLGATDWYFGAGTRLSVL.

The sample holds a few counts of this clonotype. This rearrangement joins TRBV10-2 to TRBJ1-2, with a tentative D call TRBD1 (6 bases). Germline V gene data show CDR1 as WSHSY and CDR2 as SAAADI. V lost 0 bases to trimming and J lost 4 bases, with 12 bases between them. The CDR3 extends over 15 amino acids. Here the CDR3 reads CASSESSGTFYGYTF. In nucleotides, the CDR3 is TGCGCCAGCAGTGAGTCTTCAGGGACATTCTATGGCTACACCTTC.

V and J are TRBV6-1 and TRBJ1-5; 8 bases are shared with TRBD1. The CDR3 length is 15 residues. In germline, CDR1 is MNHNS, CDR2 SASEGT. The V segment lost 8 bases and the J segment 4 bases; nucleotides outside the gene matches: 10. CDR3 amino acids: CASYLGRTGNQPQHF. The CDR3 nucleotides read TGTGCCAGCTATCTCGGGCGGACAGGGAATCAGCCCCAGCATTTT.

By share, this clonotype counts as medium-sized. The gene calls are TRBV6-1 and TRBJ2-7, with D possibly TRBD2 on 6 matching bases. Germline loops: CDR1 MNHNS, CDR2 SASEGT. The germline V and J ends were trimmed by 3 bases and 2 bases, with 11 bases remaining between them. The CDR3 runs 14 residues. The CDR3 nucleotides read TGTGCCAGCAGTGACGCGGGAACCCCCTACGAGCAGTACTTC. Protein sequence: CASSDAGTPYEQYF.

The chain couples TRBV7-6 to TRBJ1-6; perhaps TRBD1 as D (6 bases). There are 16 residues in the CDR3. V lost 5 bases and J 10 bases, leaving 21 bases between the germline ends. Germline CDR1 is SGHVS and CDR2 is FNYEAQ. CDR3 DNA: TGTGCCAGCAGCCGAGGGGGGTCGGGCTTAGGCTCACCCCTCCACTTT. Translated, it gives CASSRGGSGLGSPLHF.